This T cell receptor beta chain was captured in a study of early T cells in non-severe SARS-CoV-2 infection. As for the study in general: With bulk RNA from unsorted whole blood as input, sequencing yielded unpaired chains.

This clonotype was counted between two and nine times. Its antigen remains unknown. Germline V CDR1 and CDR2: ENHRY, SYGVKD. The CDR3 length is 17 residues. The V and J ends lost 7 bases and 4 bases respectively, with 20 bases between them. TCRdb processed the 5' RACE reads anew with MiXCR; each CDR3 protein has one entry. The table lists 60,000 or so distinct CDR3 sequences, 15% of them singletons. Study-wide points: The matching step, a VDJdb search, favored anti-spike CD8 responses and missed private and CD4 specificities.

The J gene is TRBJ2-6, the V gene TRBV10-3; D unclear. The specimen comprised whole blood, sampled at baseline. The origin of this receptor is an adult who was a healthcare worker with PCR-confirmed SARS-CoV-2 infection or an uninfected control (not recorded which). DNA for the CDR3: TGTGCCATCAATGGTGACACTGGCTCCCCCGGGGCCAACGTCCTGACTTTC. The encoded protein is CAINGDTGSPGANVLTF.